This TCR beta chain was recorded in a study of cytomegalovirus exposure and HLA in healthy donors. Study-level background: The early release's HLA-typed donors yielded roughly 85 million unique TCRs.

CDR1 and CDR2 from the germline V gene are SGHTA and FQGTGA. The ends were cut back, 2 bases at V and 8 bases at J, with 16 bases in the middle. This CDR3 has 15 amino acids. Remarks on this clone: Its antigen remains unidentified.

Findings of the study overall: Among the CMV-associated chains, three were confirmed in vitro as specific for CMV antigens. A later analysis found that most CMV-associated TCR beta chains appeared HLA-restricted.

The primer mix had 60 Vbeta and 13 Jbeta primers. Original analysis: Later work found 80 million or so unique TCR beta chains, with approximately 12 million shared. TCRdb's copy holds only in-frame clones and misses some; the assay was immunoSEQ multiplex PCR. Clonal size and the V and J genes are those of that table, whereas D and trimming came from the DNA. The table includes tens of thousands of clones, roughly nine tenths detected once. Sequencing input: PBMCs. The genes are TRBV7-3 and TRBJ2-1; D is possibly TRBD2 (5 bases). This clonotype was obtained from a young man in good health and CMV-seropositive. This CDR3 reads CASSLYAGLRDEQFF. Here the CDR3 DNA reads TGTGCCAGCAGCTTATACGCAGGTCTGAGGGATGAGCAGTTCTTC.